Only one count was recorded for the clone carrying this T cell receptor (beta chain). Its specificity is unknown. Per germline, CDR1 KGHSH and CDR2 LQKENI. The length of the CDR3 is 12 residues. The V end was cut by 6 bases, the J end by 3 bases, with 9 bases between. The data stem from a study of identifying expanded T cells in peripheral blood. Broader study findings: Variance in clone template counts between roughly two-week samples significantly increased with total template count across all healthy donors.

Healthy donors had no documented immune events, such as infections, while sampled. Using immunoSEQ multiplex PCR, the repertoire was profiled, and TCRdb retains in-frame clones only, with some absent. The sample records about 94,000 clones, approximately 88% being singletons. The rearrangement links TRBV18 to TRBJ2-7; D uncertain. Sequences were obtained from blood. The source is a person between 18 and 69 years old in good health. CDR3 sequence: CASSVGHYEQYF. For the CDR3, the DNA is TGTGCCAGCTCGGTAGGCCACTACGAGCAGTACTTC.